This TCR beta chain originates from a study of PD-1 blockade in mismatch repair-deficient tumors (dated by TCRdb to the late 2010s). Regarding the research as a whole: Between September 2013 and September 2016, the trial enrolled roughly 85 consecutive patients with about twelve mismatch repair-deficient cancer types, every one of whom had been previously treated and was progressing. Deep sequencing of TCR CDR3 regions was used to track tumor-associated T cell clones in peripheral blood of patients responding to PD-1 blockade.

For CDR1 and CDR2, the germline V gene lists MNHEY and SVGAGI. The CDR3 has 15 amino acids, counting the end cysteine and phenylalanine. Solely the CDR3 DNA is kept, with 45 bases framed from the first base. V and J are truncated by 0 bases and 2 bases respectively, leaving an intervening sequence of 8 bases. What the time point label conveys for this sample: approximately nine-day in vitro stimulation with candidate neoantigen peptide 4. For each enrolled patient, mismatch repair deficiency was established using either polymerase chain reaction or immunohistochemistry. TCR sequencing was performed for three patients who responded to pembrolizumab therapy. Six or seven ELISpot-reactive candidate neoantigen peptides were each used in an approximately nine-day in vitro stimulation before TCR sequencing. A control culture lacking peptide was run in an identical manner and was used as the baseline for calculation of clone fold changes. In the phase II trial, pembrolizumab PD-1 blockade was tested prospectively in advanced mismatch repair-deficient cancers, no matter which tissue of origin the cancers came from.

Libraries were built with the immunoSEQ multiplex PCR assay. As for the original processing: A clone was classified as neoantigen-specific if the clone expanded significantly in response to the relevant peptide and did not expand significantly in response to any other peptide tested. The table was pulled from immuneACCESS by TCRdb, which kept in-frame rearrangements only. Such tables lose some clones; where checked, under half of the loss comes from unresolved V genes, and the rest has no known cause. V and J calls and clone size are given by that table; D and trimming were obtained from the DNA. A total of roughly 14,000 clones appear in this sample, 84% of them only once. Jointly, the top ten make up about a fifth of the sample. The full study reports these points: Rapid expansion after pembrolizumab followed by contraction, generally before radiologic responses, was shown by tumor-resident clones, which were often undetectable in blood before treatment. Clonal expansion was elicited by three of seven peptides, and 110 to 150 unique blood TCRs were yielded, about seven of which were also found in tumor; all positive peptides were derived from frameshift mutations.

For this clone: No cognate antigen has been identified for it. No much larger clonotype is one base removed from it; base qualities were not supplied.

Sequences were derived from cells cultured in vitro, sampled from a patient treated with pembrolizumab. This sequence was found in an adult with mismatch repair-deficient cancer. The chain joins TRBV6-5 to TRBJ1-3; the D gene remains uncertain. The encoded CDR3 is CASSYSSGAGNTIYF. The nucleotide sequence is given as TGTGCCAGCAGTTACTCGTCTGGGGCTGGAAACACCATATATTTT.